This T cell receptor (beta chain) is from a study of control samples from healthy donors and cancer patients. Clones were sequenced by immunoSEQ multiplex PCR, and TCRdb holds only the in-frame ones, with some missing. The data contain 100,000 to 150,000 clones, 80% to 95% of them singletons. The germline V gene encodes CDR1 MNHNY and CDR2 SVGAGI (reference sequence). The CDR3 totals 10 residues. With 8 bases removed from V and 5 bases from J, the gap between germline ends came to 4 bases. The sequence was collected from a man younger than 35 in good health. The rearrangement uses TRBV6-6 and TRBJ2-1; D not certain. The sequencing sample was made of blood. This CDR3 reads CASGDNEQFF. In nucleotides, the CDR3 is TGTGCCAGCGGGGACAATGAGCAGTTCTTC.